A selection of T cell receptor beta chains follows, all from one sample in a study of T-cell memory formation after mild COVID-19. MiXCR, run by TCRdb on the 5' RACE reads, gives a single entry per CDR3 protein. The top ten hold around 13% of the sample, which has hundreds of thousands of distinct CDR3 sequences, around 17% seen once. Sequenced material: PBMCs or a T cell subset sorted from them (not recorded which). The source of these receptors is an adult woman who had mild COVID-19 (a few samples of this study predate the infection). Cell type and time point are not known. Each CDR3 is given with its conserved first and last residue. D genes are given only for firm matches. Clone size is stated in some rows and not others, as once, few, many or a class when expanded.

cdr3_nt: TGTGCCAGCAGCCAAGTTACAGGAGGGAGCCCCTACGAGCAGTACTTC
cdr3_aa: CASSQVTGGSPYEQYF
cdr3_length: 16
clone_size: NA
v_call: TRBV4-2
j_call: TRBJ2-7
d_call: NA

cdr3_nt: TGTGCCTGGGGGCGCGGCTCCTACAATGAGCAGTTCTTC
cdr3_aa: CAWGRGSYNEQFF
cdr3_length: 13
clone_size: NA
v_call: TRBV30
j_call: TRBJ2-1
d_call: NA

cdr3_nt: TGCGCCAGCAGCTTTACAGACAGTGGCTACACCTTC
cdr3_aa: CASSFTDSGYTF
cdr3_length: 12
clone_size: few
v_call: TRBV5-1
j_call: TRBJ1-2
d_call: NA

cdr3_nt: TGTGCCAGCAGCCCCCGGGGGAGAGACTACGAGCAGTACTTC
cdr3_aa: CASSPRGRDYEQYF
cdr3_length: 14
clone_size: few
v_call: TRBV7-2
j_call: TRBJ2-7
d_call: NA

cdr3_nt: TGTGCCACCTCCAGGGGACTAGCGGAACATGGAGATACGCAGTATTTT
cdr3_aa: CATSRGLAEHGDTQYF
cdr3_length: 16
clone_size: NA
v_call: TRBV15
j_call: TRBJ2-3
d_call: TRBD2

cdr3_nt: TGCAGCGTTACCGGGACAGGCGGGTACGAGCAGTACTTC
cdr3_aa: CSVTGTGGYEQYF
cdr3_length: 13
clone_size: NA
v_call: TRBV29-1
j_call: TRBJ2-7
d_call: TRBD1

cdr3_nt: TGTGCCGTACCCGGGACGGGTCGATCTGGAAACACCATATATTTT
cdr3_aa: CAVPGTGRSGNTIYF
cdr3_length: 15
clone_size: NA
v_call: TRBV7-6
j_call: TRBJ1-3
d_call: NA

cdr3_nt: TGCGCCAGCAGCTTGCTAGACGGACGGTTGAATGAAAAACTGTTTTTT
cdr3_aa: CASSLLDGRLNEKLFF
cdr3_length: 16
clone_size: few
v_call: TRBV5-1
j_call: TRBJ1-4
d_call: NA

cdr3_nt: TGTGCCAGCAGCCCAAACAGCCAAGATACGCAGTATTTT
cdr3_aa: CASSPNSQDTQYF
cdr3_length: 13
clone_size: NA
v_call: TRBV13
j_call: TRBJ2-3
d_call: NA

cdr3_nt: TGTGCCACGGAATGGGGACAGAGTAATTCACCCCTCCACTTT
cdr3_aa: CATEWGQSNSPLHF
cdr3_length: 14
clone_size: few
v_call: TRBV2
j_call: TRBJ1-6
d_call: TRBD1

cdr3_nt: TGCAGTGCTAGTTCAAGCGGAGGGGGCGAGCAGTACTTC
cdr3_aa: CSASSSGGGEQYF
cdr3_length: 13
clone_size: once
v_call: TRBV20-1
j_call: TRBJ2-7
d_call: NA

cdr3_nt: TGCAGCGTTTATTTCAATGAGCAGTTCTTC
cdr3_aa: CSVYFNEQFF
cdr3_length: 10
clone_size: NA
v_call: TRBV29-1
j_call: TRBJ2-1
d_call: NA

cdr3_nt: TGTGCCAGCAGGATACCTAGCACAGATACGCAGTATTTT
cdr3_aa: CASRIPSTDTQYF
cdr3_length: 13
clone_size: few
v_call: TRBV12-3/TRBV12-4
j_call: TRBJ2-3
d_call: NA

cdr3_nt: TGTGCCAGCAGCCCCCGGGCAGGCTTGGGGATAGACAATGAGCAGTTCTTC
cdr3_aa: CASSPRAGLGIDNEQFF
cdr3_length: 17
clone_size: few
v_call: TRBV12-3/TRBV12-4
j_call: TRBJ2-1
d_call: NA

cdr3_nt: TGTGCCAGCAGTGACTCGATGGAGGGGGCAGATACGCAGTATTTT
cdr3_aa: CASSDSMEGADTQYF
cdr3_length: 15
clone_size: NA
v_call: TRBV6-4
j_call: TRBJ2-3
d_call: NA

cdr3_nt: TGTGCCACCAGTGATTCCGGGACAGGTGCTGGGGCCAACGTCCTGACTTTC
cdr3_aa: CATSDSGTGAGANVLTF
cdr3_length: 17
clone_size: NA
v_call: TRBV24-1
j_call: TRBJ2-6
d_call: TRBD1

cdr3_nt: TGTGCCAGCAGCCCCTGGGTGCCGAACACTGAAGCTTTCTTT
cdr3_aa: CASSPWVPNTEAFF
cdr3_length: 14
clone_size: NA
v_call: TRBV7-2
j_call: TRBJ1-1
d_call: NA

cdr3_nt: TGCAGTGCTACGCGGGCAGGTCCGAGAGATGGCTGCACCTTC
cdr3_aa: CSATRAGPRDGCTF
cdr3_length: 14
clone_size: NA
v_call: TRBV20-1
j_call: TRBJ1-2
d_call: NA

cdr3_nt: TGTGCCAGCAGCGGTCCCGGGACAGGGGGCTCCGAGCAGTACTTC
cdr3_aa: CASSGPGTGGSEQYF
cdr3_length: 15
clone_size: many
v_call: TRBV7-2
j_call: TRBJ2-7
d_call: TRBD1

cdr3_nt: TGTGCCGCGGACCGACTAGCGGGAAGGTTGGTCTACGAGCAGTACTTC
cdr3_aa: CAADRLAGRLVYEQYF
cdr3_length: 16
clone_size: NA
v_call: TRBV6-1
j_call: TRBJ2-7
d_call: TRBD2

cdr3_nt: TGTGCCAGCGGGTGGACCCCTTCCAATGAGCAGTTCTTC
cdr3_aa: CASGWTPSNEQFF
cdr3_length: 13
clone_size: NA
v_call: TRBV11-1
j_call: TRBJ2-1
d_call: NA

cdr3_nt: TGTGCCAGCAGCCAAGACCTCCCGGGACCAGCCGCCGAGCAGTACTTC
cdr3_aa: CASSQDLPGPAAEQYF
cdr3_length: 16
clone_size: NA
v_call: TRBV4-2
j_call: TRBJ2-7
d_call: NA

cdr3_nt: TGTGCCAGCAGCTCAGTGACTAGCGGGGGGGTCACAGATACGCAGTATTTT
cdr3_aa: CASSSVTSGGVTDTQYF
cdr3_length: 17
clone_size: NA
v_call: TRBV7-3
j_call: TRBJ2-3
d_call: TRBD2

cdr3_nt: TGTGCCAGCAACCTACGACGAGCGTCGAGCTCCTACAATGAGCAGTTCTTC
cdr3_aa: CASNLRRASSSYNEQFF
cdr3_length: 17
clone_size: NA
v_call: TRBV11-3
j_call: TRBJ2-1
d_call: NA

cdr3_nt: TGTGCCAGCATTGGGACTAACTTCAATGAGCAGTTCTTC
cdr3_aa: CASIGTNFNEQFF
cdr3_length: 13
clone_size: few
v_call: TRBV6-5
j_call: TRBJ2-1
d_call: TRBD2

cdr3_nt: TGTGCCAGCAGTTCCACCAGCGGGAGCTTCTACGAGCAGTACTTC
cdr3_aa: CASSSTSGSFYEQYF
cdr3_length: 15
clone_size: NA
v_call: TRBV7-9
j_call: TRBJ2-7
d_call: TRBD2

cdr3_nt: TGCAGCGTTGAAGTTGACGGACTCTACAATGAGCAGTTCTTC
cdr3_aa: CSVEVDGLYNEQFF
cdr3_length: 14
clone_size: few
v_call: TRBV29-1
j_call: TRBJ2-1
d_call: NA

cdr3_nt: TGTGCCAGCATCGCCGGGACTACCCCCTACGAGCAGTACTTC
cdr3_aa: CASIAGTTPYEQYF
cdr3_length: 14
clone_size: NA
v_call: TRBV9
j_call: TRBJ2-7
d_call: TRBD2

cdr3_nt: TGTGCCAGCAGCTTAGCCAGGGACAGGGGGCAGCCCCAGCATTTT
cdr3_aa: CASSLARDRGQPQHF
cdr3_length: 15
clone_size: NA
v_call: TRBV7-2
j_call: TRBJ1-5
d_call: TRBD1

cdr3_nt: TGTGCCACCAGCGGCCGACTAGCGGGTACTAGCACAGATACGCAGTATTTT
cdr3_aa: CATSGRLAGTSTDTQYF
cdr3_length: 17
clone_size: few
v_call: TRBV15
j_call: TRBJ2-3
d_call: TRBD2

cdr3_nt: TGTGCCACCAGTGATGGGGACACTGAAGCTTTCTTT
cdr3_aa: CATSDGDTEAFF
cdr3_length: 12
clone_size: NA
v_call: TRBV24-1
j_call: TRBJ1-1
d_call: NA

cdr3_nt: TGTGCCAGCAGCCAAGCTCAGGGCGGCCAGCCCCAGCATTTT
cdr3_aa: CASSQAQGGQPQHF
cdr3_length: 14
clone_size: NA
v_call: TRBV3-1
j_call: TRBJ1-5
d_call: NA

cdr3_nt: TGTGCCAGCAGTTGGGGGAGCGGGAGGCTCACCGGGGAGCTGTTTTTT
cdr3_aa: CASSWGSGRLTGELFF
cdr3_length: 16
clone_size: few
v_call: TRBV12-3/TRBV12-4
j_call: TRBJ2-2
d_call: TRBD2

cdr3_nt: TGTGCCAGTTGTATGGGGACAGAGGCCTACAATGAGCAGTTCTTC
cdr3_aa: CASCMGTEAYNEQFF
cdr3_length: 15
clone_size: NA
v_call: TRBV27
j_call: TRBJ2-1
d_call: TRBD1

cdr3_nt: TGTGCCAGCAGTTTGTACACTGAAGCTTTCTTT
cdr3_aa: CASSLYTEAFF
cdr3_length: 11
clone_size: many
v_call: TRBV6-6
j_call: TRBJ1-1
d_call: NA

cdr3_nt: TGTGCCACCAGTGACCCCGGCGGAGCTTCCAATGAGCAGTTCTTC
cdr3_aa: CATSDPGGASNEQFF
cdr3_length: 15
clone_size: NA
v_call: TRBV24-1
j_call: TRBJ2-1
d_call: NA

cdr3_nt: TGCGCCAGCAGCTTGGAGGCCACCTCGGGGGAGCAGTACTTC
cdr3_aa: CASSLEATSGEQYF
cdr3_length: 14
clone_size: NA
v_call: TRBV5-1
j_call: TRBJ2-7
d_call: NA

cdr3_nt: TGCAGTGCTAGTCGGACTAGCGGCCTTGCCTACGAGCAGTACTTC
cdr3_aa: CSASRTSGLAYEQYF
cdr3_length: 15
clone_size: NA
v_call: TRBV20-1
j_call: TRBJ2-7
d_call: TRBD2

cdr3_nt: TGCGCCAGCAGCTCCCCTAAAAGGCCGGGACTAGCGTGGAATGAGCAGTTCTTC
cdr3_aa: CASSSPKRPGLAWNEQFF
cdr3_length: 18
clone_size: many
v_call: TRBV5-1
j_call: TRBJ2-1
d_call: TRBD2

cdr3_nt: TGTGCCAGCTCACCGGCTCAGACACGAGGAAATGAGCAGTTCTTC
cdr3_aa: CASSPAQTRGNEQFF
cdr3_length: 15
clone_size: NA
v_call: TRBV18
j_call: TRBJ2-1
d_call: NA

cdr3_nt: TGTGCCAGCAGCTTTGCAGTGGGGTCTCAGGAGACCCAGTACTTC
cdr3_aa: CASSFAVGSQETQYF
cdr3_length: 15
clone_size: NA
v_call: TRBV7-8
j_call: TRBJ2-5
d_call: NA

cdr3_nt: TGTGCCAGCAGATTCCACGGTTCGCATGGCTACACCTTC
cdr3_aa: CASRFHGSHGYTF
cdr3_length: 13
clone_size: NA
v_call: TRBV11-2
j_call: TRBJ1-2
d_call: NA

cdr3_nt: TGCGCCAGCAGCCCCGGACAGGGTGTCGGCACCGGGGAGCTGTTTTTT
cdr3_aa: CASSPGQGVGTGELFF
cdr3_length: 16
clone_size: few
v_call: TRBV5-1
j_call: TRBJ2-2
d_call: TRBD1

cdr3_nt: TGTGCCAGCAGTTACTCGGGACAGATGGGAGGGTATGGCTACACCTTC
cdr3_aa: CASSYSGQMGGYGYTF
cdr3_length: 16
clone_size: NA
v_call: TRBV6-5
j_call: TRBJ1-2
d_call: TRBD1

cdr3_nt: TGTGCCAGCAGTTACTCGGGGCCCCCTCCCACTTACGAGCAGTACTTC
cdr3_aa: CASSYSGPPPTYEQYF
cdr3_length: 16
clone_size: few
v_call: TRBV6-5
j_call: TRBJ2-7
d_call: NA

cdr3_nt: TGTGCCAGCAGCCAAGCTGGGGGAGTGAACACTGAAGCTTTCTTT
cdr3_aa: CASSQAGGVNTEAFF
cdr3_length: 15
clone_size: NA
v_call: TRBV3-1
j_call: TRBJ1-1
d_call: NA

cdr3_nt: TGTGCCAGTAGTAGACTGCCGGGACAGGGGTCCTACGAGCAGTACTTC
cdr3_aa: CASSRLPGQGSYEQYF
cdr3_length: 16
clone_size: few
v_call: TRBV19
j_call: TRBJ2-7
d_call: TRBD1

cdr3_nt: TGCGCCAGCAGCCAAGGGACAGGGGGCGAGACCCAGTACTTC
cdr3_aa: CASSQGTGGETQYF
cdr3_length: 14
clone_size: NA
v_call: TRBV5-1
j_call: TRBJ2-5
d_call: TRBD1

cdr3_nt: TGCGCCAGCAGCCAAGAGACTAGCAGGCTAGATACGCAGTATTTT
cdr3_aa: CASSQETSRLDTQYF
cdr3_length: 15
clone_size: NA
v_call: TRBV4-3
j_call: TRBJ2-3
d_call: TRBD2

cdr3_nt: TGCAGTGCTAGAAACGGGGCCTACAATGAGCAGTTCTTC
cdr3_aa: CSARNGAYNEQFF
cdr3_length: 13
clone_size: NA
v_call: TRBV20-1
j_call: TRBJ2-1
d_call: NA

cdr3_nt: TGCGCCAGCAGATTGGGGGACGGAAATGAAAAACTGTTTTTT
cdr3_aa: CASRLGDGNEKLFF
cdr3_length: 14
clone_size: NA
v_call: TRBV5-1
j_call: TRBJ1-4
d_call: NA

cdr3_nt: TGCGCCAGCAGCCAAGAGGTCGACACCGGGGAGCTGTTTTTT
cdr3_aa: CASSQEVDTGELFF
cdr3_length: 14
clone_size: few
v_call: TRBV4-1
j_call: TRBJ2-2
d_call: NA